Following are 28 T cell receptor beta chains from one sample sequenced in a study of T cells in Graves' hyperthyroidism and ophthalmopathy (dated by TCRdb to between 2017 and 2020). Library preparation employed multiplex PCR. TCRdb records Illumina HiSeq 2000 as the sequencer. Amplification of TCR beta CDR3 regions was carried out from RNA transcripts. The first round of RT-PCR for the TCR CDR3 was performed with the HTBI primer set and the Qiagen OneStep RT-PCR kit. Using fastp trimming at Q25 and MiXCR clonotype assembly, TCRdb reanalyzed the public sequencing data and kept in-frame beta chains. When rows share a CDR3 protein, they turn into one entry using the most common DNA and genes. Counted in this sample were approximately 400,000 distinct CDR3 sequences; around 14% of them appeared once. 28% of the sample lies in the top ten. Sequenced input: blood. These receptors were collected from a woman under 30 with Graves' hyperthyroidism that later progressed to Graves' ophthalmopathy.

This clonotype has at least ten counts. CDR3 loop: CASSSPDRDLGEQYF. The CDR3 bases are TGTGCCAGCAGCTCACCAGACAGGGATTTAGGCGAGCAGTACTTC. The J gene is TRBJ2-7, the V gene TRBV13; TRBD1 agrees at 7 bases. The CDR3 runs to 15 residues. Germline V lookup: CDR1 PRHDT, CDR2 FYEKMQ (reference sequence). Trimming removed 4 bases from V and 6 bases from J; junction bases left unmatched: 12.

This clonotype came up many times. The V gene is TRBV29-1, the J gene TRBJ2-5; 14 bases match TRBD2. The V and J ends lost 0 bases and 4 bases, in that order; junction bases with no gene match: 1. The CDR3 consists of 15 residues. Per the germline V gene, CDR1 is SQVTM and CDR2 is ANQGSEA. The CDR3 DNA follows: TGCAGCGTTGAAGATGGACTAGCGGGAGGAGAGACCCAGTACTTC. This translates into CSVEDGLAGGETQYF.

The V and J genes are TRBV4-2 and TRBJ2-3; D may be TRBD2 (6 bases). The germline V gene encodes CDR1 LGHNA and CDR2 YNFKEQ. Trimming cost V 0 bases and J 0 bases, with 10 bases left between them. The CDR3 loop spans 16 amino acids. The CDR3 coding sequence is TGTGCCAGCAGCCAAGAGCCTAGCGTGAGCACAGATACGCAGTATTTT. Its protein product is CASSQEPSVSTDTQYF.

In its sample, this clonotype was seen many times. The chain couples TRBV28 to TRBJ1-3; D gene uncertain. The CDR3 runs to 16 residues. V was pared by 3 bases and J by 0 bases, with 12 bases between. Germline assignment: CDR1 MDHEN and CDR2 SYDVKM. The CDR3 nucleotides read TGTGCCAGCAGTTTCCGGCCTTCGGTCTCTGGAAACACCATATATTTT. Translation: CASSFRPSVSGNTIYF.

The gene calls are TRBV2 and TRBJ2-7; 8 bases match TRBD2. Germline V CDR1 and CDR2: SNHLY, FYNNEI. This CDR3 has 15 amino acids. V shed 6 bases, J shed 0 bases, and the junction held 7 bases outside the gene matches. The CDR3 protein is CASRTTSGYSYEQYF. The CDR3 DNA follows: TGTGCCAGCAGGACTACTAGCGGATACTCCTACGAGCAGTACTTC. Full variable domain (rest looked up from reference TRBV2 and TRBJ2-7): EPEVTQTPSHQVTQMGQEVILRCVPISNHLYFYWYRQILGQKVEFLVSFYNNEISEKSEIFDDQFSVERPDGSNFTLKIRSTKLEDSAMYFCASRTTSGYSYEQYFGPGTRLTVT.

This clonotype appeared a few times. The chain couples TRBV6-1 to TRBJ1-6; no firm D call. Germline V gene sequence: CDR1 MNHNS, CDR2 SASEGT. This CDR3 has 13 residues. V was shortened by 2 bases and J by 7 bases, with 6 bases between the two germline ends. CDR3 sequence: CASSEMTNSPLHF. The CDR3 DNA is TGTGCCAGCAGTGAAATGACAAATTCACCCCTCCACTTT.

This clonotype was observed many times. V is TRBV7-9 and J is TRBJ2-1; D is perhaps TRBD1 (6 bases). Trimming cost V 4 bases and J 7 bases, with 11 bases left between them. The germline CDR1 and CDR2 sequences are SEHNR and FQNEAQ (reference sequence). The CDR3 loop spans 13 amino acids. The CDR3 spells CASSSNRVNEQFF. CDR3 DNA: TGTGCCAGCAGCTCCAACAGGGTTAATGAGCAGTTCTTC.

This clonotype occurred many times. The rearrangement joins TRBV5-1 to TRBJ2-2; D gene uncertain. The length of the CDR3 is 16 residues. Germline V CDR1 and CDR2: SGHRS, YFSETQ. V was trimmed by 0 bases and J by 4 bases, leaving 13 bases between them. DNA of the CDR3: TGCGCCAGCAGCTTGGAATTCGGCAGACCCACCGGGGAGCTGTTTTTT. Translating it yields CASSLEFGRPTGELFF.

This clonotype was seen many times. This chain links TRBV7-2 with TRBJ2-3; no reliable D call. CDR3 length: 15 residues. The ends were cut back, 2 bases at V and 4 bases at J, with 13 bases in the middle. Germline V gene data show CDR1 as SGHTA and CDR2 as FQGNSA. The CDR3 loop is CASSLPVLQPDTQYF. The CDR3 DNA reads TGTGCCAGCAGCTTACCGGTATTACAGCCAGATACGCAGTATTTT.

This clonotype was recorded at least ten times. The chain couples TRBV16 to TRBJ1-5; 9 bases agree with TRBD1. Germline CDR1 KGHSY, CDR2 FQNENV. Trimming cost V 2 bases and J 4 bases; bases outside gene matches: 3. The CDR3 runs to 15 residues. Here the CDR3 reads CASSQTGTGNQPQHF. CDR3 nucleotides: TGTGCCAGCAGCCAAACCGGGACAGGGAATCAGCCCCAGCATTTT.

This clonotype was observed a few times. The V gene is TRBV5-1, the J gene TRBJ2-7; D not resolved. The CDR3 covers 15 residues. CDR1 is SGHRS and CDR2 is YFSETQ in the germline V gene. V was shortened by 2 bases and J by 0 bases, with 12 bases between the two germline ends. The CDR3 DNA reads as TGCGCCAGCAGCTTTGACTCGTTGAGCTCCTACGAGCAGTACTTC. Protein: CASSFDSLSSYEQYF.

In this sample, this clonotype turned up many times. The rearrangement uses TRBV12-3 or TRBV12-4 and TRBJ2-2; D call uncertain. This CDR3 is built from 12 residues. V lost 10 bases and J lost 6, with 12 bases in between. The chain's CDR3 is CATLKGSGELFF. CDR3 DNA: TGTGCCACACTTAAAGGGTCCGGGGAGCTGTTTTTT.

At least ten counts were recorded for this clonotype. This chain joins TRBV5-1 and TRBJ2-7; 7 positions match TRBD2. After removal of 4 bases from V and 2 bases from J, the junction contained 12 bases not matched to a gene. The CDR3 loop spans 16 amino acids. Germline-derived CDR1 and CDR2 are SGHRS and YFSETQ. CDR3 in DNA: TGCGCCAGCAGCCCTTTTAGCGGGCGAACCCCCTACGAGCAGTACTTC. Protein product: CASSPFSGRTPYEQYF. The variable domain in full, completed from reference TRBV5-1 and TRBJ2-7, reads KAGVTQTPRYLIKTRGQQVTLSCSPISGHRSVSWYQQTPGQGLQFLFEYFSETQRNKGNFPGRFSGRQFSNSRSEMNVSTLELGDSALYLCASSPFSGRTPYEQYFGPGTRLTVT.

The chain is built from TRBV27 and TRBJ2-7; TRBD2 matches 9 bases. The germline V gene encodes CDR1 MNHEY and CDR2 SMNVEV (reference sequence). V gave up 0 bases and J gave up 5 bases; unmatched junction bases: 11. There are 17 residues in the CDR3. This CDR3 is CASSLSLGSGSSHEQYF. The CDR3 DNA sequence: TGTGCCAGCAGTTTATCTTTAGGTAGCGGGAGTTCCCACGAGCAGTACTTC.

This clonotype was picked up many times. The CDR3 DNA is TGTGCCAGCAGCTGGTCAGGGGGATCCTACAATGAGCAGTTCTTC. Protein sequence: CASSWSGGSYNEQFF. The chain employs TRBV11-2 and TRBJ2-1; the match to TRBD1 covers 7 bases. V gave up 4 bases and J gave up 1 base; unmatched junction bases: 4. The CDR3 has 15 amino acids. Germline V gene lookup returns CDR1 SGHAT and CDR2 FQNNGV.

This clonotype was recorded at least ten times. J is TRBJ2-7 and V is TRBV2, with D perhaps matching TRBD2 (6 bases). CDR1 is SNHLY and CDR2 is FYNNEI in the germline V gene. The CDR3 covers 15 residues. With 2 bases removed from V and 6 bases from J, the gap between germline ends came to 17 bases. This chain's CDR3 is CASSETSGFTSEQYF. CDR3 in DNA: TGTGCCAGCAGTGAAACCAGCGGGTTTACGTCCGAGCAGTACTTC.

The V and J genes are TRBV19 and TRBJ1-5, with 7 bases that match TRBD1. The trim removed 8 bases at V and 0 bases at J, leaving 7 bases unmatched. Germline V gene sequence: CDR1 LNHDA, CDR2 SQIVND (reference sequence). CDR3 length: 15 amino acids. CDR3: CASDQGVYSNQPQHF. DNA of the CDR3: TGTGCCAGTGACCAGGGGGTTTATAGCAATCAGCCCCAGCATTTT.

At least ten counts were recorded for this clonotype. The chain couples TRBV20-1 to TRBJ2-7; D is unresolved. Trimming cost V 7 bases and J 2 bases, with 12 bases left between them. Germline V CDR1 and CDR2: DFQATT, SNEGSKA (reference sequence). The CDR3 covers 12 residues. Here the CDR3 DNA reads TGCAGTGGTTTCACGGGCACCTACGAGCAGTACTTC. Amino acids: CSGFTGTYEQYF.

The chain uses TRBV5-1 and TRBJ2-7, with TRBD2 identical over 11 bases. Trimming at V came to 0 bases and at J to 4 bases, leaving 9 bases not matched to a gene. The V gene's germline CDR1 is SGHRS and CDR2 YFSETQ. CDR3 length: 17 amino acids. In DNA form, the CDR3 reads TGCGCCAGCAGCTTGGCTTTATCAGGGACTAGCGGTTACGAGCAGTACTTC. This encodes CASSLALSGTSGYEQYF.

In its sample, this clonotype was seen a few times. The chain couples TRBV28 to TRBJ1-1; D uncertain. The V gene lost 1 base and the J gene lost 1 base, with 22 bases spanning the gap. Germline lookup yields CDR1 MDHEN and CDR2 SYDVKM. The CDR3 is 19 amino acids. The CDR3 DNA reads as TGTGCCAGCAGTTTATCGTTTTATTTAAGTGATCGCTCGAACACTGAAGCTTTCTTT. It codes for CASSLSFYLSDRSNTEAFF.

This clonotype was counted at least ten times. The rearrangement uses TRBV20-1 and TRBJ2-7; 9 bases fit TRBD2. CDR3 length equals 15 residues. The V and J ends lost 5 bases and 1 base, in that order; junction bases with no gene match: 9. CDR1 and CDR2 (germline): DFQATT, SNEGSKA (reference sequence). Written as DNA, the CDR3 is TGCAGTGCTCCAAACCCGACTAGCGGATCCTACGAGCAGTACTTC. Translating gives CSAPNPTSGSYEQYF.

The J gene is TRBJ2-7, the V gene TRBV5-1; maybe TRBD1 (5 bases). Per the germline V gene, CDR1 is SGHRS and CDR2 is YFSETQ. This CDR3 contains 16 residues. Trimming left V 0 bases short and J 2 bases short, with 15 bases between. CDR3 coding DNA: TGCGCCAGCAGCTTGGCCCAAGGGGTAGGTACCTACGAGCAGTACTTC. This sequence encodes CASSLAQGVGTYEQYF.

The table lists this clonotype with many counts. The CDR3 is CSAPGTSGSAVTDTQYF. DNA for the CDR3: TGCAGTGCTCCCGGGACTAGCGGGAGCGCTGTCACAGATACGCAGTATTTT. The gene calls are TRBV20-1 and TRBJ2-3; 14 bases align to TRBD2. CDR3 length equals 17 residues. After removal of 5 bases from V and 2 bases from J, the junction contained 9 bases not matched to a gene. Germline lookup yields CDR1 DFQATT and CDR2 SNEGSKA (reference sequence).

This clonotype appeared once. This chain links TRBV29-1 with TRBJ2-7, with a tentative D call TRBD1 (5 bases). Germline CDR1 SQVTM, CDR2 ANQGSEA. The CDR3 sequence is 12 residues long. The ends were cut back, 6 bases at V and 5 bases at J, with 14 bases in the middle. The CDR3 protein is CSVSTAQNEQYF. The CDR3 region has the DNA TGCAGCGTCTCGACAGCACAAAACGAGCAGTACTTC.

This clonotype was seen only a few times. V and J are TRBV12-3 or TRBV12-4 and TRBJ2-6; D remains unclear. V gave up 4 bases and J gave up 2 bases, with 9 bases separating them. This CDR3 is 15 amino acids long. The CDR3 sequence: CASSSGGAGANVLTF. CDR3 DNA: TGTGCCAGCAGTTCGGGCGGCGCTGGGGCCAACGTCCTGACTTTC.

V is TRBV19 and J is TRBJ2-7; either TRBD1 or TRBD2 may fit D (5 bases each). The CDR3 covers 14 residues. V lost 3 bases and J lost 6, with 15 bases in between. Germline V gene lookup returns CDR1 LNHDA and CDR2 SQIVND (reference sequence). In DNA, the CDR3 is TGTGCCAGTAGTATCGGGGACGGCTTCACCGAGCAGTACTTC. Amino acid sequence: CASSIGDGFTEQYF.

This clonotype was recorded many times. This rearrangement joins TRBV15 to TRBJ1-2, with D possibly matching TRBD1 (5 bases). In germline, CDR1 is LNHNV, CDR2 YYDKDF (reference sequence). The CDR3 loop spans 15 amino acids. V lost 3 bases, J lost 1 base, and 12 bases lay in between. CDR3 DNA sequence: TGTGCCACCAGCAGCCAAAGGACACTTAACTATGGCTACACCTTC. Amino acids: CATSSQRTLNYGYTF.

For the CDR3, the DNA is TGTGCCAGCAGTTTGCAAACATGTCACTACGAGCAGTACTTC. Translated, it gives CASSLQTCHYEQYF. The chain recombines TRBV28 with TRBJ2-7; D is undetermined. Germline V gene sequence: CDR1 MDHEN, CDR2 SYDVKM. This CDR3 spans 14 amino acids. V was cut by 3 bases and J by 3 bases, with 12 bases left in between.